This T cell receptor beta chain was recovered during a study of T cell repertoires in ileal Crohn's disease. Study-level results: Clonality above 26.8% at surgery always came with endoscopic recurrence. Clonal expansions were more frequent in active smokers than non-smokers at surgery.

Sequencing used immunoSEQ multiplex PCR; TCRdb keeps in-frame clones, though not all of them. The repertoire holds approximately 7,500 clones, with 95% to 96% as singletons. As for this clone: The target antigen is unknown.

The CDR3 loop spans 15 amino acids. With V trimmed by 4 bases and J by 5 bases, 8 bases remained unmatched. CDR1 is SGHNT and CDR2 is YYREEE in the germline V gene (reference sequence). The rearrangement links TRBV5-4 to TRBJ2-5, with 10 bases lining up with TRBD2. Sample: ileal tissue. This sequence originates from an adult with Crohn's disease. In DNA, the CDR3 is TGTGCCAGCAGCCAGCGGGGGGGCCGGCAGGAGACCCAGTACTTC. It codes for CASSQRGGRQETQYF.